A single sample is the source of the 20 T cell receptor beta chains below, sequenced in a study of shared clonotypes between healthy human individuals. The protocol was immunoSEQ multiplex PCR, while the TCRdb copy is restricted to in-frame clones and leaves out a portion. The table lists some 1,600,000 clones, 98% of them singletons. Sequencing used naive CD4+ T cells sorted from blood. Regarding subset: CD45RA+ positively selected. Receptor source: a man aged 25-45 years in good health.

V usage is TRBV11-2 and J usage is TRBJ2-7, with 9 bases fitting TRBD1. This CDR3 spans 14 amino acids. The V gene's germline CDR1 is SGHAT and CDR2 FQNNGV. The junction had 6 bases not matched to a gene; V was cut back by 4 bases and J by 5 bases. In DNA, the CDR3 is TGTGCCAGCAGCTCGCCACAGGGGGCCAACGAGCAGTACTTC. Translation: CASSSPQGANEQYF.

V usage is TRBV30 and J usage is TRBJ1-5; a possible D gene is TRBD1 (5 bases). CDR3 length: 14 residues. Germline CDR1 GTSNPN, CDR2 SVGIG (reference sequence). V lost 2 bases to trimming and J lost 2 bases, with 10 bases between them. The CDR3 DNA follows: TGTGCCTGGAGTCTCCTAGGGGGCAATCAGCCCCAGCATTTT. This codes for CAWSLLGGNQPQHF.

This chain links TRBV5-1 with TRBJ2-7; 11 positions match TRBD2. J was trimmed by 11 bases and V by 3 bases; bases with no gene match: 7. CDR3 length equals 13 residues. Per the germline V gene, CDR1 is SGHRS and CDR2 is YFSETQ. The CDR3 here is CASSSGTSGSEYF. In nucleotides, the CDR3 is TGCGCCAGCAGCTCCGGGACTAGCGGCTCGGAGTACTTC.

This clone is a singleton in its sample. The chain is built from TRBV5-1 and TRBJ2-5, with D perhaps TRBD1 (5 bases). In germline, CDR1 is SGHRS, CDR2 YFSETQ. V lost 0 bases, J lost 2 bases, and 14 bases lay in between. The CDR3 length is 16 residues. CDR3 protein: CASSLVGAGIQETQYF. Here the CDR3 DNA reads TGCGCCAGCAGCTTGGTTGGGGCCGGTATTCAAGAGACCCAGTACTTC.

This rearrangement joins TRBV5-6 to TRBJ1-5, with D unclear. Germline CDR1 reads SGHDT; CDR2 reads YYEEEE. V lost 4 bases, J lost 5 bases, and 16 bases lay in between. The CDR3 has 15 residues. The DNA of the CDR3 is TGTGCCAGCAGCCCCGTTGGGTCGTCGGATCAGCCCCAGCATTTT. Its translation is CASSPVGSSDQPQHF.

CDR3 DNA sequence: TGTGCCAGCAGCTGGACAACGGGCTATGGCTACACCTTC. Translation gives CASSWTTGYGYTF. This chain uses TRBV7-2 with TRBJ1-2, with a weak D call TRBD1 (5 bases). Between the trimmed V and J ends, which lost 4 bases and 4 bases, there was a span of 10 bases. CDR3 length: 13 amino acids. Germline assignment: CDR1 SGHTA and CDR2 FQGNSA.

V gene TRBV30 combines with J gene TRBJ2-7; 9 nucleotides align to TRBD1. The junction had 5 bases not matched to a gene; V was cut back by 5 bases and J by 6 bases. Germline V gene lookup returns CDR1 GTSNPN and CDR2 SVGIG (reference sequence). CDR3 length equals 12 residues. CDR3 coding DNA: TGTGCCTGGGGGACAGGGCCTGCCGAGCAGTACTTC. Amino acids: CAWGTGPAEQYF.

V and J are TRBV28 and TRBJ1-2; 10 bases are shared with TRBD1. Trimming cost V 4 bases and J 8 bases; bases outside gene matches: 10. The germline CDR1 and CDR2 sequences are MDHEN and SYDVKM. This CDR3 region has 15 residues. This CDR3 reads CASSSATGGFEGYTF. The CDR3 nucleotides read TGTGCCAGCAGTTCTGCGACAGGGGGCTTCGAGGGCTACACCTTC.

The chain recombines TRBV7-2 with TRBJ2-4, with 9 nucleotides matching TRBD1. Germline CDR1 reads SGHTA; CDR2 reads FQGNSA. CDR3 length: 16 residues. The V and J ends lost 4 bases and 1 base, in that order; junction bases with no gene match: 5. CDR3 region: CASSSYRGPAKNIQYF. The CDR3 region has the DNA TGTGCCAGCAGCTCCTACAGGGGGCCGGCCAAAAACATTCAGTACTTC.

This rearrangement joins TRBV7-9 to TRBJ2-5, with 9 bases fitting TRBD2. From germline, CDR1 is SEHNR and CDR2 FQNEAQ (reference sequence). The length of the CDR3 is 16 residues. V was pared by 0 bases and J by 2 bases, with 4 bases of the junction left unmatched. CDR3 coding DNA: TGTGCCAGCAGCTTAGCCCGGACTAGCGAGCAAGAGACCCAGTACTTC. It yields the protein CASSLARTSEQETQYF.

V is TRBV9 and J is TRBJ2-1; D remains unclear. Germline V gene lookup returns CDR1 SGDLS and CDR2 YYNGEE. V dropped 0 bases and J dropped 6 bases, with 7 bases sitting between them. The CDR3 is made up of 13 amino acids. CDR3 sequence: CASSVGAINEQFF. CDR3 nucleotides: TGTGCCAGCAGCGTAGGAGCAATCAATGAGCAGTTCTTC.

CDR3 coding DNA: TGTGCCAGCAGCTCCGAAGGGGCCGGGGAGCTGTTTTTT. Residues: CASSSEGAGELFF. V is TRBV7-9 and J is TRBJ2-2, with D maybe TRBD1 (5 bases). The V end was cut by 4 bases, the J end by 6 bases, with 9 bases between. CDR3 length equals 13 residues. CDR1 and CDR2 (germline): SEHNR, FQNEAQ (reference sequence).

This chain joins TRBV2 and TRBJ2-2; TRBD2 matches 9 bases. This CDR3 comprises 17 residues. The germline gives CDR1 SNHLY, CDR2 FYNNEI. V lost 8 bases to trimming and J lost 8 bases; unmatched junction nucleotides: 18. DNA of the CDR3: TGTGCCAGCTCCTGGGGGAGTGTAGCGGGAGAGCCTGGGGAGCTGTTTTTT. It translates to CASSWGSVAGEPGELFF.

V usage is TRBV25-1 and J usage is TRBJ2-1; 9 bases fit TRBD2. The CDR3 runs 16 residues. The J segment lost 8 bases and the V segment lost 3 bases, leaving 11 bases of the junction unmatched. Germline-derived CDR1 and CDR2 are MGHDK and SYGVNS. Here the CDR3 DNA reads TGTGCCAGCAGTGACTTAGCGGGAGTTCGTATCGATGAGCAGTTCTTC. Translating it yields CASSDLAGVRIDEQFF.

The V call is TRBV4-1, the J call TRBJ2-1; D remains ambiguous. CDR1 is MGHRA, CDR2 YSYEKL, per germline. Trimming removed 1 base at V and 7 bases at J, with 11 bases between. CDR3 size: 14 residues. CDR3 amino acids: CASSQGVLANEQFF. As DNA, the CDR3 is TGCGCCAGCAGCCAAGGAGTTCTGGCGAATGAGCAGTTCTTC.

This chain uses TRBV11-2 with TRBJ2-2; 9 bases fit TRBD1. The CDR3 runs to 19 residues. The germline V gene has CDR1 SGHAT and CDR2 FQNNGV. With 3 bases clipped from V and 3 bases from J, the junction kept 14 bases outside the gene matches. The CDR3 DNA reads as TGTGCCAGCAGCTTTCGGGGCGCCACAGGGGGCAAGTACACCGGGGAGCTGTTTTTT. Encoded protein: CASSFRGATGGKYTGELFF.

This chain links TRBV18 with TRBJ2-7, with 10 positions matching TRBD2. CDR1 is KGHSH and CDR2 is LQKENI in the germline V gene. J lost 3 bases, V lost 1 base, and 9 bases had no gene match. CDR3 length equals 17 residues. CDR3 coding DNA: TGTGCCAGCTCACCACAAGCGGGAGGGCCTTTCGACTACGAGCAGTACTTC. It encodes CASSPQAGGPFDYEQYF.

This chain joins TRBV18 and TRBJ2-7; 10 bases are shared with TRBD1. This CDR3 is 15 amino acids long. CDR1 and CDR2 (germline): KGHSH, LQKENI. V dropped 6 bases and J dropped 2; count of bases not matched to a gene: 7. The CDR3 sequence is CASSPGTGVPYEQYF. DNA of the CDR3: TGTGCCAGCTCGCCCGGGACAGGGGTCCCCTACGAGCAGTACTTC.

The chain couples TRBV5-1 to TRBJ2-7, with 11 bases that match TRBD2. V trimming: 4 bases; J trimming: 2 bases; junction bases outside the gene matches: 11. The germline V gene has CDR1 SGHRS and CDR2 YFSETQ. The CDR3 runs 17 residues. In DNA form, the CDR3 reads TGCGCCAGCAGCCCCATGGGGATAGCGGGAGGGACCTACGAGCAGTACTTC. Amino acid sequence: CASSPMGIAGGTYEQYF.

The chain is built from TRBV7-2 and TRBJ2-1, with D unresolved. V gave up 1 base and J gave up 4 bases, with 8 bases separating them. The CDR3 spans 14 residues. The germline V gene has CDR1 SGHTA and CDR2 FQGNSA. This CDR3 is CASSLVAQYNEQFF. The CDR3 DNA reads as TGTGCCAGCAGCTTAGTGGCACAGTACAATGAGCAGTTCTTC.